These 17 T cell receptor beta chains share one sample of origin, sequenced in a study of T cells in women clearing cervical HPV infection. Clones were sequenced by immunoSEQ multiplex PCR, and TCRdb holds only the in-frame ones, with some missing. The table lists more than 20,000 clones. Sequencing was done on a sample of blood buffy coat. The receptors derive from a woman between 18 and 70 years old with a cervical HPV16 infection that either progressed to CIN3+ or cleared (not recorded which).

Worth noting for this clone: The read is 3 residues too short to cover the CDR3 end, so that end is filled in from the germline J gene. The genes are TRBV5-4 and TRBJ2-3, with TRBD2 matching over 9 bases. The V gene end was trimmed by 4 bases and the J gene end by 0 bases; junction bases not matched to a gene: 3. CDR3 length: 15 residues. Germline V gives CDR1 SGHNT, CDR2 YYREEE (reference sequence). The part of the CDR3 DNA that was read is TGTGCCAGCAGCCCGGGACTAGCTAGCACAGATACG. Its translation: CASSPGLASTDT. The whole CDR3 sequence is CASSPGLASTDTQYF.

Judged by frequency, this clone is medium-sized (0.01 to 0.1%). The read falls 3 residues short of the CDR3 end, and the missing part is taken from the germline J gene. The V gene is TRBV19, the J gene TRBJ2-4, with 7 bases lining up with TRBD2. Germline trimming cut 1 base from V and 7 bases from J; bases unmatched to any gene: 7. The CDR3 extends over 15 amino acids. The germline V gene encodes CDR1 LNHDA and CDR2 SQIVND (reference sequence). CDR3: CASSIVGREYNIQYF. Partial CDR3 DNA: TGTGCCAGTAGTATAGTCGGGCGGGAGTACAACATT.

CDR3 residues: CASSLEGQASLNNEQFF. CDR3 DNA, as far as it was read: TGTGCCAGCAGCTTAGAGGGACAGGCATCCCTTAACAATGAG. The V and J genes are TRBV7-7 and TRBJ2-1, with 8 bases aligning to TRBD1. The read comes to an end 3 residues before the CDR3 does, leaving the germline J gene to fill in the end. Looked up from germline, CDR1 is SSHAT and CDR2 is FNYEAQ (reference sequence). V lost 1 base to trimming and J lost 5 bases; unmatched junction nucleotides: 10. This CDR3 has 17 amino acids.

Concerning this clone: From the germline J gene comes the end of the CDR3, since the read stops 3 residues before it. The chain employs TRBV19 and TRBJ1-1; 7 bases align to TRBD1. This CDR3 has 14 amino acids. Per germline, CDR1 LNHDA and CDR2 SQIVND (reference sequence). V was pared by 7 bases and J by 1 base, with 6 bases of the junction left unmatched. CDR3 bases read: TGTGCCAGTATTCCAAACAGGGGGAACACTGAA. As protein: CASIPNRGNTE. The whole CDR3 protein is CASIPNRGNTEAFF. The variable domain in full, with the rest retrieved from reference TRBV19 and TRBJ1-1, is DGGITQSPKYLFRKEGQNVTLSCEQNLNHDAMYWYRQDPGQGLRLIYYSQIVNDFQKGDIAEGYSVSREKKESFPLTVTSAQKNPTAFYLCASIPNRGNTEAFFGQGTRLTVV.

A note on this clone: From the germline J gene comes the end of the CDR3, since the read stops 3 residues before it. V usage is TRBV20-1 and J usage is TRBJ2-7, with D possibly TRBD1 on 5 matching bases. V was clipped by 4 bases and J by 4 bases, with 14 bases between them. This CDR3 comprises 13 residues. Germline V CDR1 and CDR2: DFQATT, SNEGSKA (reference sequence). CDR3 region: CSATRQRMYEQYF. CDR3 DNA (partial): TGCAGTGCTACCCGACAGAGGATGTACGAG.

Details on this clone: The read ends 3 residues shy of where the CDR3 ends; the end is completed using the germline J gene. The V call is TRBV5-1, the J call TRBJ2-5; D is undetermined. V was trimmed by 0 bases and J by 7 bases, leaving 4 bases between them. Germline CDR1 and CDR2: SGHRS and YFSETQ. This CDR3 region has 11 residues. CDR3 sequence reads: CASSLGATQYF. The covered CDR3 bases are TGCGCCAGCAGCTTGGGCGCGACC.

The CDR3: CASSPGQGREKLFF. Incomplete CDR3 DNA: TGCGCCAGCAGCCCTGGACAGGGGAGGGAAAAG. V gene TRBV5-1 combines with J gene TRBJ2-2; 9 nucleotides line up with TRBD1. Read coverage stops 3 residues before the CDR3 terminus; the germline J gene supplies the remainder. The CDR3 loop spans 14 amino acids. Per germline, CDR1 SGHRS and CDR2 YFSETQ.

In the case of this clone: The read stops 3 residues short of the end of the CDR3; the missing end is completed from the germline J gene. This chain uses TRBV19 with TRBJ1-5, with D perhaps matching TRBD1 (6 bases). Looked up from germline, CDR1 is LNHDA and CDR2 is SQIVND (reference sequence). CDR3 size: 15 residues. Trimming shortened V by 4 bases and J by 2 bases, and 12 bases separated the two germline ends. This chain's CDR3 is CASSRTHRGNQPQHF. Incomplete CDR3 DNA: TGTGCCAGTAGTAGGACTCACAGGGGCAATCAGCCC.

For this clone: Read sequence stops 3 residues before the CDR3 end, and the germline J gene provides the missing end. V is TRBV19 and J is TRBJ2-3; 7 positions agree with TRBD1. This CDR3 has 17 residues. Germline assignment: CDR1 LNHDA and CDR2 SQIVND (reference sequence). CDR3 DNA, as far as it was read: TGTGCCAGTAGTAAATTAGGGGGCAGGAGACGCAATCAGCCG. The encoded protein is CASSKLGGRRRNQP. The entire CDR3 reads CASSKLGGRRRNQPQYF.

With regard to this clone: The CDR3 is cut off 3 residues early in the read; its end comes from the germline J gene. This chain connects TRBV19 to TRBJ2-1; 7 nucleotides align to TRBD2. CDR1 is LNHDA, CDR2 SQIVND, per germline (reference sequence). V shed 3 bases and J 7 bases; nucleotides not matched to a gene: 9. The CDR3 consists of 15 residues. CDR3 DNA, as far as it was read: TGTGCCAGTAGTATCGGTCGGGGGGACTTTAATGAG. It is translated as CASSIGRGDFNE. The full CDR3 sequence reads CASSIGRGDFNEQFF.

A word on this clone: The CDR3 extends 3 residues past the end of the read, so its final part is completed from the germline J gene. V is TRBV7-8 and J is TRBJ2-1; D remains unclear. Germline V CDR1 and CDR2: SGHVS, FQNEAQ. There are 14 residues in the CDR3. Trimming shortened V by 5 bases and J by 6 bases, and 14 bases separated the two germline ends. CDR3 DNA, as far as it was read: TGTGCCAGCAGCACACGGGTGACTGGCAATGAG. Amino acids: CASSTRVTGNE. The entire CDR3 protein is CASSTRVTGNEQFF.

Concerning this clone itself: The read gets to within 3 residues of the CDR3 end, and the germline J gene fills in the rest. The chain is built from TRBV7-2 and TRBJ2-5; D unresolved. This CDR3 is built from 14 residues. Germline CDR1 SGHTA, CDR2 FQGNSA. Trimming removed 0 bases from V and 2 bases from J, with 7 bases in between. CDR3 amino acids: CASSLAGRQETQYF. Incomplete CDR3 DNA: TGTGCCAGCAGCTTAGCGGGCAGGCAAGAGACC.

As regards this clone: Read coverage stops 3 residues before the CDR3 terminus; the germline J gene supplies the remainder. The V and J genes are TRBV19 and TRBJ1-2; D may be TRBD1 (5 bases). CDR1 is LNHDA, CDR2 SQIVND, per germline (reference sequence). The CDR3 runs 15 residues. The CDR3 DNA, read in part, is TGTGCCAGTAGTATAGGGCGGAACCTGGGGGGTGAC. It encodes CASSIGRNLGGD. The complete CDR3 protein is CASSIGRNLGGDYTF.

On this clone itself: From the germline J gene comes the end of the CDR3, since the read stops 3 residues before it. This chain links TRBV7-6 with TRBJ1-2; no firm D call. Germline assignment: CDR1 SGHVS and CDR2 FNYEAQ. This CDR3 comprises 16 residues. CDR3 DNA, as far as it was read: TGTGCCAGCAGCCCTTGGGCTAGCGGGATCACAGATACC. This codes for CASSPWASGITDT. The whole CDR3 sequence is CASSPWASGITDTYTF.

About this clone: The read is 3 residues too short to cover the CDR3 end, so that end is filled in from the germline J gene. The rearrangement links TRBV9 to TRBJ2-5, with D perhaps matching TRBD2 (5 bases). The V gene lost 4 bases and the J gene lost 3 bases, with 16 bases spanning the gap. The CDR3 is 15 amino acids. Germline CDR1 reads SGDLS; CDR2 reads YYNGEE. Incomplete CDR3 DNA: TGTGCCAGCAGCCCCTTCGAGCGGAAAGAAGAGACC. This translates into CASSPFERKEET. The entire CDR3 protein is CASSPFERKEETQYF.

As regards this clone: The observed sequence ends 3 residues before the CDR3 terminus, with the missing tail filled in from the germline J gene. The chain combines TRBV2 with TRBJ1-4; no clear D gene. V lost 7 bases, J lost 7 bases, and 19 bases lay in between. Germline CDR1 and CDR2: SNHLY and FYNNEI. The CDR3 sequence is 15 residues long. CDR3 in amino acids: CASNQVADRGEKLFF. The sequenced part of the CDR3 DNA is TGTGCCAGCAACCAGGTGGCGGACCGGGGTGAAAAA.

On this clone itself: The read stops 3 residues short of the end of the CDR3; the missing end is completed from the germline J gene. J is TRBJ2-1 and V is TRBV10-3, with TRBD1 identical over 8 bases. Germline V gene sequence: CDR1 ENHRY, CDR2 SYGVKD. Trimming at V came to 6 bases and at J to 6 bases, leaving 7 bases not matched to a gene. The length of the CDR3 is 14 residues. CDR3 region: CAIRGDRQCNEQFF. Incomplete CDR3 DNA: TGTGCCATCAGAGGGGACAGGCAATGCAATGAG.